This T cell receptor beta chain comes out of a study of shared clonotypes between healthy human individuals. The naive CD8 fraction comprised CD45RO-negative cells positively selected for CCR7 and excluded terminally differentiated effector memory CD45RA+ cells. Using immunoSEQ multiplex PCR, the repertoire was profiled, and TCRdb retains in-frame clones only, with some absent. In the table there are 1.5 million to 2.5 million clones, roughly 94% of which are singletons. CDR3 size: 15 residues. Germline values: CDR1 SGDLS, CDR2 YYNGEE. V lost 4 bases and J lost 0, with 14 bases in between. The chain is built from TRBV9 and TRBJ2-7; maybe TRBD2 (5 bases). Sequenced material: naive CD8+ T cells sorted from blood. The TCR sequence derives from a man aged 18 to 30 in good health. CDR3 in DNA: TGTGCCAGCAGCCCCGTCGGGGAGAGCTCCTACGAGCAGTACTTC. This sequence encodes CASSPVGESSYEQYF.